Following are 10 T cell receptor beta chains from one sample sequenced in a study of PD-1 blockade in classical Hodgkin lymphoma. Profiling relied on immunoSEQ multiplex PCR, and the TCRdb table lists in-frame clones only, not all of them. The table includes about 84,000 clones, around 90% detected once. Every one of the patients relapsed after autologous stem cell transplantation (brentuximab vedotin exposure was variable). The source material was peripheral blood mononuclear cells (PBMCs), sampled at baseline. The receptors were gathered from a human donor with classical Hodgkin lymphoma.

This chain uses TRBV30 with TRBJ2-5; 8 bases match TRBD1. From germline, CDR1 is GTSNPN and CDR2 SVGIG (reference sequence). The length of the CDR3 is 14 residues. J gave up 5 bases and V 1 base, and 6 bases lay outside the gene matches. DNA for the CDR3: TGTGCCTGGAGTGGCAGGACAGGGTTTGAGACCCAGTACTTC. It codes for CAWSGRTGFETQYF.

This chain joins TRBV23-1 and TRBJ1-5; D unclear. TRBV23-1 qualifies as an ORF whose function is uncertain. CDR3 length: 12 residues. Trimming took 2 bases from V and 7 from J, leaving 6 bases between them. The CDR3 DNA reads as TGCGCCAGCAGTCAAGGAGAACAGCCCCAGCATTTT. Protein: CASSQGEQPQHF.

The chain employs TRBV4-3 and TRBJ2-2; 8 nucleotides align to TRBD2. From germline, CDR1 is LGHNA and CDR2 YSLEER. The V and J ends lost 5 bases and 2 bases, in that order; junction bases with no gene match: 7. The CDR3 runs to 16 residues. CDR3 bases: TGCGCCAGCAGCTCCCTGACTAGCGCCAACACCGGGGAGCTGTTTTTT. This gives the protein CASSSLTSANTGELFF.

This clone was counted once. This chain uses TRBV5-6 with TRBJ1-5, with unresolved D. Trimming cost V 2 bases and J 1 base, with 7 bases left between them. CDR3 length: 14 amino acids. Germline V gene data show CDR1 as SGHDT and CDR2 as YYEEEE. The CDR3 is CASSFRMSNQPQHF. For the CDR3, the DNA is TGTGCCAGCAGCTTCCGGATGAGCAATCAGCCCCAGCATTTT.

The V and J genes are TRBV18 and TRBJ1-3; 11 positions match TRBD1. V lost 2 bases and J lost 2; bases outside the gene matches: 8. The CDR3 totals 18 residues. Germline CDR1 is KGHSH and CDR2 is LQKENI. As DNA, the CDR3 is TGTGCCAGCTCACCAGGGGACAGGGGGGCGAACGCTGGAAACACCATATATTTT. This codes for CASSPGDRGANAGNTIYF.

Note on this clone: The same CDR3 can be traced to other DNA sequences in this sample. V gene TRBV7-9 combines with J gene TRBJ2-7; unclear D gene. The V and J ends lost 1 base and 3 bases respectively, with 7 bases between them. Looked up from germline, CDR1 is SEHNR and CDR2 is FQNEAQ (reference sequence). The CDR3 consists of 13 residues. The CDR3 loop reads CASSLGLYYEQYF. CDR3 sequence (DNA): TGTGCCAGCAGCTTAGGTCTTTACTACGAGCAGTACTTC.

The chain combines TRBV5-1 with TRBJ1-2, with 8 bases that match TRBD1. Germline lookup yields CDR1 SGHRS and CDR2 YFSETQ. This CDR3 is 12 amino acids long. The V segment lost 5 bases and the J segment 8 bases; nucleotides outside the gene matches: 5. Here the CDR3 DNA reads TGCGCCAGCAGTCGGACAGGGTTAGGCTACACCTTC. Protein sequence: CASSRTGLGYTF.

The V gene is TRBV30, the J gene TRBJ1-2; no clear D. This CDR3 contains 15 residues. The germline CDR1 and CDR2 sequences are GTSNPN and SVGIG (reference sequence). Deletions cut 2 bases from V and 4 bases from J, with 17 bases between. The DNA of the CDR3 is TGTGCCTGGAGTAACGGGGTTGGTCAAGGCTATGGCTACACCTTC. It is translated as CAWSNGVGQGYGYTF.

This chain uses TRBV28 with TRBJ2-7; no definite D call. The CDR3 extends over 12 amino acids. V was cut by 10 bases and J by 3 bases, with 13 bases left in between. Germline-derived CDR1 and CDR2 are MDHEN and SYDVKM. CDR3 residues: CATHTWNYEQYF. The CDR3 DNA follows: TGTGCCACCCACACTTGGAACTACGAGCAGTACTTC.

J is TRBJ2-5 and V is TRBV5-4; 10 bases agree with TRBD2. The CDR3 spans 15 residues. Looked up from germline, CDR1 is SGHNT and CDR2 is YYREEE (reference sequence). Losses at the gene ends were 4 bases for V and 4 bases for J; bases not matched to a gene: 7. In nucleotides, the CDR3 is TGTGCCAGCAGCCCACCTAGCGGGAGTGGAGAGACCCAGTACTTC. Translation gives CASSPPSGSGETQYF.